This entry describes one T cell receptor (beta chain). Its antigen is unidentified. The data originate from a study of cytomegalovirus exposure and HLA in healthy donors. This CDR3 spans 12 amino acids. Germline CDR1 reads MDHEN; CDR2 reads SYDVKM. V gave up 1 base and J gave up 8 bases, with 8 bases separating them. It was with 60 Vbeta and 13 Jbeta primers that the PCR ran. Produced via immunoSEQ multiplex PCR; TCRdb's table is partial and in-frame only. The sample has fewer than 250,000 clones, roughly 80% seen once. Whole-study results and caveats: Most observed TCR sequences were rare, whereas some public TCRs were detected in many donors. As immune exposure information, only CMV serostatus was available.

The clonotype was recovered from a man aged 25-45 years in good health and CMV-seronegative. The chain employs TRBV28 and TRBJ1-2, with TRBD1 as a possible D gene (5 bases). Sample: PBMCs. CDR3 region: CASSLFGGGYTF. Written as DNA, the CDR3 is TGTGCCAGCAGTTTATTCGGGGGGGGCTACACCTTC.